Presented here are 7 T cell receptor beta chains from one specimen sequenced in a study of blood T cell repertoires in COVID-19. Assay used: immunoSEQ multiplex PCR; TCRdb lists only in-frame clones, some missing. The data contain under 70,000 clones, 85% to 90% of them singletons. Source material: peripheral blood. These receptors all come from a man aged 55-75 years with active COVID-19.

V and J are TRBV4-1 and TRBJ2-7; TRBD1 agrees at 7 bases. The CDR3 extends over 14 amino acids. Germline V gene data show CDR1 as MGHRA and CDR2 as YSYEKL. V shed 2 bases, J shed 2 bases, and the junction held 3 bases outside the gene matches. DNA for the CDR3: TGCGCCAGCAGCCAAATTGACAGGGCCTACGAGCAGTACTTC. Translating gives CASSQIDRAYEQYF.

In this sample, this clone turned up once. J is TRBJ2-7 and V is TRBV6-5, with D perhaps matching TRBD2 (5 bases). The CDR3 contains 15 residues. V lost 0 bases and J 3 bases, leaving 12 bases between the germline ends. CDR1 and CDR2 from the germline V gene are MNHEY and SVGAGI. The CDR3 protein is CASSYSRGPSYEQYF. As DNA, the CDR3 is TGTGCCAGCAGTTACTCTCGGGGTCCAAGCTACGAGCAGTACTTC.

V gene TRBV6-1 combines with J gene TRBJ1-5, with TRBD1 matching 7 bases. Germline values: CDR1 MNHNS, CDR2 SASEGT. With 3 bases clipped from V and 2 bases from J, the junction kept 1 base outside the gene matches. This CDR3 contains 14 residues. In DNA, the CDR3 is TGTGCCAGCAGTGAGGGGACAGGCAATCAGCCCCAGCATTTT. It is translated as CASSEGTGNQPQHF.

The chain joins TRBV5-4 to TRBJ2-7; 7 positions match TRBD1. The V and J ends lost 4 bases and 0 bases, in that order; junction bases with no gene match: 4. This CDR3 has 14 amino acids. CDR1 is SGHNT, CDR2 YYREEE, per germline (reference sequence). CDR3 nucleotide sequence: TGTGCCAGCAGCAAGGACAGGCGCTCCTACGAGCAGTACTTC. Translated, it gives CASSKDRRSYEQYF.

The rearrangement uses TRBV2 and TRBJ2-5, with D possibly matching TRBD2 (5 bases). Trimming stripped 4 bases from V and 0 bases from J, with 9 bases between. This CDR3 region has 14 residues. Germline CDR1 reads SNHLY; CDR2 reads FYNNEI. This CDR3 is CASSVLGDQETQYF. The DNA for the CDR3 is TGTGCCAGCAGTGTTCTCGGGGACCAAGAGACCCAGTACTTC.

The CDR3 coding sequence is TGTGCCAGCTCACCAAAGATTAGCTACGAGCAGTACTTC. This translates into CASSPKISYEQYF. The rearrangement joins TRBV18 to TRBJ2-7, with unresolved D. The V and J ends lost 2 bases and 3 bases respectively, with 8 bases between them. CDR3 length equals 13 residues. The V gene's germline CDR1 is KGHSH and CDR2 LQKENI.

The rearrangement joins TRBV7-2 to TRBJ1-5; no clear D. The CDR3 loop spans 13 amino acids. CDR1 and CDR2 (germline): SGHTA, FQGNSA. V shed 9 bases and J shed 4 bases, with 13 bases lying between them. CDR3 nucleotide sequence: TGTGCCAGTGCGACATTTCCTAATCAGCCCCAGCATTTT. Residues: CASATFPNQPQHF. The full variable domain, with the rest looked up from reference TRBV7-2 and TRBJ1-5, is GAGVSQSPSNKVTEKGKDVELRCDPISGHTALYWYRQSLGQGLEFLIYFQGNSAPDKSGLPSDRFSAERTGGSVSTLTIQRTQQEDSAVYLCASATFPNQPQHFGDGTRLSIL.